These T cell receptor beta chains were read from a single sample in a study of blood T cell repertoires in COVID-19. Method: immunoSEQ multiplex PCR; TCRdb's copy keeps in-frame clones and lacks some. The data contain more than 100,000 clones, roughly 90% of them singletons. Sequenced: peripheral blood. The source of these receptors is a human donor in a cohort sampled during active COVID-19. Each CDR3 is given with its conserved first and last residue. The D gene is left open where the match is weak. Rows give clone size only sometimes, using once, few, many, or a class for an expanded clone.

len	v_gene	j_gene	d_gene	abundance	CDR3nt	CDR3aa
14	TRBV9	TRBJ2-1	-	-	TGTGCCAGCAGCGTAGCCGGAGGGTCAAATGAGCAGTTCTTC	CASSVAGGSNEQFF
16	TRBV25-1	TRBJ1-3	-	-	TGTGCCAGCAGGGGGCGCGACAGATTTCCTGGAAACACCATATATTTT	CASRGRDRFPGNTIYF
16	TRBV5-1	TRBJ2-3	TRBD2	-	TGCGCCAGCAGCGATCAGACTAGCGGGAGTCTACTGACGCAGTATTTT	CASSDQTSGSLLTQYF
16	TRBV28	TRBJ1-2	-	-	TGTGCCAGCAGTTCCTTCATTCTCCAGGGGAGCTATGGCTACACCTTC	CASSSFILQGSYGYTF
12	TRBV24-1	TRBJ1-5	-	-	TGTGCCACCAGTGATTCTTCTCAGCCCCAGCATTTT	CATSDSSQPQHF
15	TRBV30	TRBJ1-4	-	-	TGTGCCTGGAGTGTAGAGGGGGCAACTAATGAAAAACTGTTTTTT	CAWSVEGATNEKLFF
14	TRBV7-3	TRBJ2-3	-	few	TGTGCCAGCAGCTTAGACGGGAACACAGATACGCAGTATTTT	CASSLDGNTDTQYF
18	TRBV5-4	TRBJ2-1	TRBD2	once	TGTGCCAGCAGCTTGGGGACTAGCGGGAGGGCTATGTACAATGAGCAGTTCTTC	CASSLGTSGRAMYNEQFF
15	TRBV18	TRBJ2-7	-	once	TGTGCCAGCTCACCAAACACAGGCGCTACCTACGAGCAGTACTTC	CASSPNTGATYEQYF
13	TRBV28	TRBJ1-5	-	once	TGTGCCAGCAGTTTATCGAGCCCCCAGCCCCAGCATTTT	CASSLSSPQPQHF
14	TRBV27	TRBJ1-6	-	-	TGTGCCAGCAGTTGGGGGCAGGCCCATTCACCCCTCCACTTT	CASSWGQAHSPLHF
14	TRBV29-1	TRBJ2-4	-	-	TGCAGCGTTGACTCAGTAAATCAAAATGGCATTCAGTACTTC	CSVDSVNQNGIQYF
13	TRBV29-1	TRBJ1-5	-	medium-sized	TGCAGCGTGCAGGTATCGAGCAATCAGCCCCAGCATTTT	CSVQVSSNQPQHF
17	TRBV28	TRBJ1-2	-	-	TGTGCCAGCAGTCCCGCCATCAGGACTCTAGGGAACTATGGCTACACCTTC	CASSPAIRTLGNYGYTF
16	TRBV14	TRBJ2-1	-	-	TGTGCCAGCAGCCAAGATCAGGGGCCCTATTACAATGAGCAGTTCTTC	CASSQDQGPYYNEQFF
13	TRBV29-1	TRBJ1-1	TRBD1	-	TGCAGCGTTGCGACAGGGACGAACACTGAAGCTTTCTTT	CSVATGTNTEAFF
15	TRBV18	TRBJ2-7	TRBD1	-	TGTGCCAGCTCACCAACCGGGACAGCAACCTACGAGCAGTACTTC	CASSPTGTATYEQYF
14	TRBV28	TRBJ1-5	-	-	TGTGCCAGCAGTTGGGCAGGCCACCTTCAGCCCCAGCATTTT	CASSWAGHLQPQHF
15	TRBV11-3	TRBJ2-7	-	-	TGTGCCAGCAGCTTAGAGTCAGGGTCCTCCTACGAGCAGTACTTC	CASSLESGSSYEQYF
15	TRBV11-1	TRBJ2-3	-	-	TGTGCCAGCAGCCTAATCGGGGAAGGGACAGATACGCAGTATTTT	CASSLIGEGTDTQYF
16	TRBV29-1	TRBJ2-7	TRBD2	-	TGCAGCGTCTCCCCCTGGGTTTCGGGGGGGCGGGGAGAGCAGTACTTC	CSVSPWVSGGRGEQYF
14	TRBV5-4	TRBJ2-5	-	-	TGTGCCAGCAGCTTGGGCAGGCGAGGGGAGACCCAGTACTTC	CASSLGRRGETQYF
16	TRBV19	TRBJ2-7	TRBD1	few	TGTGCCAGTAGTAGCCCCCCGGGACAGGGAGCTGACGAGCAGTACTTC	CASSSPPGQGADEQYF
14	TRBV27	TRBJ2-1	TRBD2	-	TGTGCCATCTTTCGGACTAGCGGGAGGGGTGAGCAGTTCTTC	CAIFRTSGRGEQFF
19	TRBV7-9	TRBJ1-4	-	-	TGTGCCAGCAGCTTATTCGCAATAAAGAAGGGGTCCCTAGGTGAAAAACTGTTTTTT	CASSLFAIKKGSLGEKLFF
12	TRBV27	TRBJ2-1	-	-	TGTGCCAGCAGTTCTGGACACAGTGAGCAGTTCTTC	CASSSGHSEQFF
14	TRBV29-1	TRBJ1-2	-	few	TGCAGCGCAACCTACAGGGACGGCAACTATGGCTACACCTTC	CSATYRDGNYGYTF
15	TRBV19	TRBJ2-5	TRBD2	once	TGTGCCAGTTCCCTTTCCCCGGGACTAGTGAGGACCCAGTACTTC	CASSLSPGLVRTQYF
13	TRBV28	TRBJ2-7	-	-	TGTGCCAGCAGATCCGGGAGCTTTTACGAGCAGTACTTC	CASRSGSFYEQYF
12	TRBV12-3/TRBV12-4	TRBJ2-2	-	-	TGTGCCAGCAGTTTAATCCGGGGGGAGCTGTTTTTT	CASSLIRGELFF
15	TRBV6-5	TRBJ2-1	-	once	TGTGCCAGCAGTCTAAGTGCTAGCTCCTACAATGAGCAGTTCTTC	CASSLSASSYNEQFF
18	TRBV3-1/TRBV3-2	TRBJ2-1	TRBD2	-	TGTGCCAGCAGCCAGCTATCCTGGGGACTAGCGGGATGGAATGAGCAGTTCTTC	CASSQLSWGLAGWNEQFF
15	TRBV7-8	TRBJ2-5	-	-	TGTGCCAGCAGCCACGCGGCGGGGTACCAAGAGACCCAGTACTTC	CASSHAAGYQETQYF
13	TRBV30	TRBJ2-3	-	-	TGTGCCGGCGGGATTGGGAGCACAGATACGCAGTATTTT	CAGGIGSTDTQYF
15	TRBV5-1	TRBJ1-2	TRBD1	-	TGCGCCAGCACCGGGACAGGGGGCGCGAACTATGGCTACACCTTC	CASTGTGGANYGYTF
14	TRBV4-1	TRBJ1-6	TRBD1	-	TGCGCCAGCAGCCCAAGGGACAGAGTTGTTCCCCTCCACTTT	CASSPRDRVVPLHF
15	TRBV10-2	TRBJ1-5	-	-	TGCGCCAGCAGTGATGAAGGCAGGGCGAATCAGCCCCAGCATTTT	CASSDEGRANQPQHF
14	TRBV25-1	TRBJ1-4	-	-	TGTGCCAGCAGTGATCGCGCCTCTAATGAAAAACTGTTTTTT	CASSDRASNEKLFF
12	TRBV28	TRBJ2-7	-	-	TGTGCCAGCAGCTTTGCGCTATTGGAGCAGTACTTC	CASSFALLEQYF
17	TRBV7-9	TRBJ2-5	-	-	TGTGCCAGCACCCTTACCTCCCGGCCCTCGGGACAAGAGACCCAGTACTTC	CASTLTSRPSGQETQYF
14	TRBV5-4	TRBJ2-3	-	-	TGTGCCAGCAGCTTGGGCCTAGCATCAGATACGCAGTATTTT	CASSLGLASDTQYF
18	TRBV6-6	TRBJ1-1	TRBD1	-	TGTGCCAGCAGTCTATCCCCGGGGACAGGGGGCGCTTGGCCTGAAGCTTTCTTT	CASSLSPGTGGAWPEAFF
15	TRBV6-6	TRBJ2-1	-	once	TGTGCCAGCAGTGTTGGGTTGGGGGCGTACAATGAGCAGTTCTTC	CASSVGLGAYNEQFF
16	TRBV5-6	TRBJ2-7	TRBD1	-	TGTGCCAGCAGCTTGAATCTTGGACAGGCGGTCTACGAGCAGTACTTC	CASSLNLGQAVYEQYF
16	TRBV10-3	TRBJ2-5	TRBD2	-	TGTGCCATCAGTGAGAGACTAGCGGGGGCGGGGGAGACCCAGTACTTC	CAISERLAGAGETQYF
14	TRBV7-9	TRBJ2-5	TRBD1	few	TGTGCCAGCAGCGGGGACAGGGGGCTAGAGACCCAGTACTTC	CASSGDRGLETQYF